This entry lists 4 T cell receptor beta chains sequenced from one sample in a study of OX40 agonist ivuxolimab in advanced cancers. Sequencing was performed with immunoSEQ multiplex PCR; in TCRdb, only in-frame clones are kept and a portion is missing. There are fewer than 75,000 clones in the sample; roughly 90% occur only once, and about 0.7% lies in the top ten. The sequences come from CD4+ or CD8+ T cells sorted from blood, collected in a trial of the OX40 agonist ivuxolimab. These receptors all come from an adult with an advanced solid tumor such as melanoma, head and neck, liver or kidney cancer.

This chain uses TRBV14 with TRBJ2-2; 7 nucleotides align to TRBD2. Germline V gives CDR1 SGHDN, CDR2 FVKESK. This CDR3 comprises 17 residues. The V and J ends lost 3 bases and 6 bases, in that order; junction bases with no gene match: 13. In nucleotides, the CDR3 is TGTGCCAGCAGCCACCCAGTACCGGGACTAAGAGCCGGGGAGCTGTTTTTT. This translates into CASSHPVPGLRAGELFF.

The rearrangement links TRBV5-1 to TRBJ1-2; possible D gene TRBD1, 6 bases. V was clipped by 0 bases and J by 8 bases, with 11 bases between them. This CDR3 region has 13 residues. Germline V CDR1 and CDR2: SGHRS, YFSETQ. The CDR3 nucleotides read TGCGCCAGCAGCTTGGCCGGGCAGGGGGGCTACACCTTC. This translates into CASSLAGQGGYTF.

This sequence joins TRBV7-2 and TRBJ2-1, with D possibly being TRBD2 (6 bases). CDR3 length equals 13 residues. Looked up from germline, CDR1 is SGHTA and CDR2 is FQGNSA. The V end lost 5 bases, the J end lost 4 bases, and 9 bases lay between the germline ends. CDR3 protein: CASSPGVYNEQFF. DNA for the CDR3: TGTGCCAGCAGCCCGGGGGTTTACAATGAGCAGTTCTTC.

The chain carries TRBV5-6 and TRBJ2-4, with D tentatively TRBD2 (5 bases). This CDR3 spans 16 amino acids. Per germline, CDR1 SGHDT and CDR2 YYEEEE. Trimming removed 4 bases from V and 0 bases from J, with 14 bases in between. CDR3 DNA: TGTGCCAGCAGCCCGAGCGGAATCCAAGCCAAAAACATTCAGTACTTC. It translates to CASSPSGIQAKNIQYF. Filled out from reference TRBV5-6 and TRBJ2-4, the complete variable domain reads DAGVTQSPTHLIKTRGQQVTLRCSPKSGHDTVSWYQQALGQGPQFIFQYYEEEERQRGNFPDRFSGHQFPNYSSELNVNALLLGDSALYLCASSPSGIQAKNIQYFGAGTRLSVL.